This is a list of T cell receptor beta chains from one sample in a study of control samples from healthy donors and cancer patients. Assay used: immunoSEQ multiplex PCR; TCRdb lists only in-frame clones, some missing. This sample has some 220,000 clones, with just under 95% found just once. The specimen was blood. The source is a man between 45 and 60 years old in good health. Both conserved end residues are part of each CDR3. D genes are given only for firm matches. Where a row states a size, it is once, few, many or the class of an expanded clone; other rows omit it.

j_call: TRBJ1-4; clone_size: few; v_call: TRBV2; d_call: TRBD1; cdr3_aa: CASAGTENEKLFF; cdr3_nt: TGTGCCAGCGCCGGGACAGAGAATGAAAAACTGTTTTTT
j_call: TRBJ2-2; clone_size: NA; v_call: TRBV6-6; d_call: TRBD2; cdr3_aa: CASSGTSDSGELFF; cdr3_nt: TGTGCCAGCAGTGGGACTAGCGATTCCGGGGAGCTGTTTTTT
j_call: TRBJ1-1; clone_size: NA; v_call: TRBV14; d_call: NA; cdr3_aa: CASSQGVRTEAFF; cdr3_nt: TGTGCCAGCAGCCAAGGCGTAAGGACTGAAGCTTTCTTT
j_call: TRBJ2-5; clone_size: NA; v_call: TRBV7-2; d_call: NA; cdr3_aa: CASSLVRETQYF; cdr3_nt: TGTGCCAGCAGCTTAGTCAGAGAGACCCAGTACTTC
j_call: TRBJ1-1; clone_size: NA; v_call: TRBV5-6; d_call: NA; cdr3_aa: CASSLERRLNTEAFF; cdr3_nt: TGTGCCAGCAGCTTGGAAAGGCGGCTGAACACTGAAGCTTTCTTT
j_call: TRBJ2-3; clone_size: NA; v_call: TRBV29-1; d_call: TRBD1; cdr3_aa: CSARKDRAAGTDTQYF; cdr3_nt: TGCAGCGCCCGCAAGGACAGGGCGGCTGGCACAGATACGCAGTATTTT
j_call: TRBJ2-1; clone_size: NA; v_call: TRBV5-1; d_call: TRBD1; cdr3_aa: CASSQAPGTAYNEQFF; cdr3_nt: TGCGCCAGCAGCCAAGCACCCGGGACAGCTTACAATGAGCAGTTCTTC
j_call: TRBJ2-2; clone_size: NA; v_call: TRBV2; d_call: TRBD2; cdr3_aa: CASSDVLAGGGNTGELFF; cdr3_nt: TGTGCCAGCAGTGACGTCCTAGCGGGGGGTGGGAACACCGGGGAGCTGTTTTTT
j_call: TRBJ2-3; clone_size: NA; v_call: TRBV24-1; d_call: NA; cdr3_aa: CATSDWVGGENTQYF; cdr3_nt: TGTGCCACCAGTGATTGGGTGGGGGGTGAAAATACGCAGTATTTT
j_call: TRBJ1-2; clone_size: NA; v_call: TRBV13; d_call: NA; cdr3_aa: CASSLMRGDYTF; cdr3_nt: TGTGCCAGCAGCTTAATGAGGGGTGACTACACCTTC
j_call: TRBJ1-2; clone_size: few; v_call: TRBV3-1/TRBV3-2; d_call: TRBD1; cdr3_aa: CASSQAGQGDGYTF; cdr3_nt: TGTGCCAGCAGCCAAGCCGGACAGGGGGATGGCTACACCTTC
j_call: TRBJ2-1; clone_size: NA; v_call: TRBV24-1; d_call: TRBD1; cdr3_aa: CATSDPPGQGDNEQFF; cdr3_nt: TGTGCCACCAGTGATCCTCCGGGACAGGGAGACAATGAGCAGTTCTTC
j_call: TRBJ1-2; clone_size: NA; v_call: TRBV25-1; d_call: TRBD1; cdr3_aa: CASNKQGAEGYTF; cdr3_nt: TGTGCCAGCAATAAGCAGGGGGCGGAGGGCTACACCTTC
j_call: TRBJ2-1; clone_size: NA; v_call: TRBV6-5; d_call: NA; cdr3_aa: CASKGGGLYNEQFF; cdr3_nt: TGTGCCAGCAAGGGGGGAGGACTCTACAATGAGCAGTTCTTC
j_call: TRBJ2-2; clone_size: NA; v_call: TRBV5-5; d_call: NA; cdr3_aa: CASSLRQTNTGELFF; cdr3_nt: TGTGCCAGCAGCTTACGACAGACGAACACCGGGGAGCTGTTTTTT
j_call: TRBJ1-5; clone_size: NA; v_call: TRBV12-3/TRBV12-4; d_call: TRBD1; cdr3_aa: CASSGDSLRPQHF; cdr3_nt: TGTGCCAGCAGTGGGGACAGTCTGAGGCCCCAGCATTTT
j_call: TRBJ2-3; clone_size: NA; v_call: TRBV5-1; d_call: TRBD2; cdr3_aa: CASSLLSGGARTDTQYF; cdr3_nt: TGCGCCAGCAGCCTGCTTAGCGGGGGGGCACGCACAGATACGCAGTATTTT
j_call: TRBJ1-5; clone_size: few; v_call: TRBV28; d_call: TRBD1; cdr3_aa: CASSPLYSPPGQGGQPQHF; cdr3_nt: TGTGCCAGCAGTCCACTTTACTCCCCCCCGGGACAGGGGGGTCAGCCCCAGCATTTT
j_call: TRBJ2-3; clone_size: NA; v_call: TRBV11-2; d_call: NA; cdr3_aa: CASSLRGADTQYF; cdr3_nt: TGTGCCAGCAGTCTAAGAGGGGCTGATACGCAGTATTTT
j_call: TRBJ1-3; clone_size: NA; v_call: TRBV5-1; d_call: TRBD1; cdr3_aa: CASSLGYSGQPGNTIYF; cdr3_nt: TGCGCCAGCAGCTTGGGATACTCGGGACAGCCTGGAAACACCATATATTTT
j_call: TRBJ1-2; clone_size: NA; v_call: TRBV7-2; d_call: NA; cdr3_aa: CASSLDLRGDYGYTF; cdr3_nt: TGTGCCAGCAGCTTAGATCTCCGGGGAGACTATGGCTACACCTTC
j_call: TRBJ1-3; clone_size: NA; v_call: TRBV7-9; d_call: TRBD1; cdr3_aa: CASSRNRGVTGNTIYF; cdr3_nt: TGTGCCAGCAGCCGCAACAGGGGAGTTACTGGAAACACCATATATTTT
j_call: TRBJ1-6; clone_size: NA; v_call: TRBV7-8; d_call: NA; cdr3_aa: CASSVLQDSPLHF; cdr3_nt: TGTGCCAGCAGCGTGCTACAGGATTCACCCCTCCACTTT
j_call: TRBJ2-5; clone_size: once; v_call: TRBV27; d_call: TRBD2; cdr3_aa: CASSFFGGAGETQYF; cdr3_nt: TGTGCCAGCAGTTTCTTCGGGGGGGCCGGGGAGACCCAGTACTTC
j_call: TRBJ2-7; clone_size: NA; v_call: TRBV25-1; d_call: TRBD1; cdr3_aa: CASSAPGTGGGEQYF; cdr3_nt: TGTGCCAGCAGTGCCCCCGGGACAGGGGGCGGGGAGCAGTACTTC
j_call: TRBJ2-3; clone_size: NA; v_call: TRBV7-9; d_call: NA; cdr3_aa: CASSLAGSTDTQYF; cdr3_nt: TGTGCCAGCAGCTTAGCAGGGAGCACAGATACGCAGTATTTT
j_call: TRBJ1-1; clone_size: NA; v_call: TRBV27; d_call: NA; cdr3_aa: CASSLLGGVTEAFF; cdr3_nt: TGTGCCAGCAGTTTATTAGGAGGGGTCACTGAAGCTTTCTTT
j_call: TRBJ1-4; clone_size: once; v_call: TRBV27; d_call: NA; cdr3_aa: CASSLSRILGEKLFF; cdr3_nt: TGTGCCAGCAGTTTATCACGGATTTTGGGTGAAAAACTGTTTTTT
j_call: TRBJ1-1; clone_size: NA; v_call: TRBV5-5; d_call: NA; cdr3_aa: CASSTGKGGTEAFF; cdr3_nt: TGTGCCAGCAGCACAGGGAAAGGGGGCACTGAAGCTTTCTTT
j_call: TRBJ2-5; clone_size: once; v_call: TRBV5-1; d_call: NA; cdr3_aa: CASSLEPEETQYF; cdr3_nt: TGCGCCAGCAGCTTGGAGCCAGAAGAGACCCAGTACTTC
j_call: TRBJ1-6; clone_size: few; v_call: TRBV4-1; d_call: TRBD1; cdr3_aa: CASSQAWLQGAGSPLHF; cdr3_nt: TGCGCCAGCAGCCAAGCCTGGCTACAGGGGGCCGGTTCACCCCTCCACTTT
j_call: TRBJ2-5; clone_size: NA; v_call: TRBV4-1; d_call: NA; cdr3_aa: CASSQVTGRLETQYF; cdr3_nt: TGCGCCAGCAGCCAAGTAACGGGGCGGTTAGAGACCCAGTACTTC
j_call: TRBJ2-5; clone_size: NA; v_call: TRBV11-2; d_call: TRBD1; cdr3_aa: CASSYKSGGWETQYF; cdr3_nt: TGTGCCAGCAGCTACAAATCAGGGGGCTGGGAGACCCAGTACTTC
j_call: TRBJ1-2; clone_size: NA; v_call: TRBV27; d_call: NA; cdr3_aa: CASSKTDPQGRAYGYTF; cdr3_nt: TGTGCCAGCAGTAAAACCGATCCACAGGGAAGAGCCTATGGCTACACCTTC
j_call: TRBJ2-7; clone_size: NA; v_call: TRBV7-2; d_call: NA; cdr3_aa: CASSVDRREQYF; cdr3_nt: TGTGCCAGCAGCGTTGACAGGAGGGAGCAGTACTTC
j_call: TRBJ1-1; clone_size: NA; v_call: TRBV15; d_call: NA; cdr3_aa: CATSRDYAEMNTEAFF; cdr3_nt: TGTGCCACCAGCAGAGATTATGCCGAGATGAACACTGAAGCTTTCTTT